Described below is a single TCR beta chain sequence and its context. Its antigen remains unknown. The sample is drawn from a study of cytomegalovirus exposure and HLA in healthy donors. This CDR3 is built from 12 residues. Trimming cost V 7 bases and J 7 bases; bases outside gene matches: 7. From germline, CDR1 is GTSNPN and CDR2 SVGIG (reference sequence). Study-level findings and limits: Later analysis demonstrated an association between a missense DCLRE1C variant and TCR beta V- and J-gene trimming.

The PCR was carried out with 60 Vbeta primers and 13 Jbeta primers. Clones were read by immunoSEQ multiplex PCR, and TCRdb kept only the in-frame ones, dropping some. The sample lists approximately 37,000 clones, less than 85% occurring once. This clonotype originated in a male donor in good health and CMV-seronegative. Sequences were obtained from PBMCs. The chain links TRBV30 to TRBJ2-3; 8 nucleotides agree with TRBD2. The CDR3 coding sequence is TGTGCCTTCCGGGAGGGCAGCAATACGCAGTATTTT. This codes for CAFREGSNTQYF.